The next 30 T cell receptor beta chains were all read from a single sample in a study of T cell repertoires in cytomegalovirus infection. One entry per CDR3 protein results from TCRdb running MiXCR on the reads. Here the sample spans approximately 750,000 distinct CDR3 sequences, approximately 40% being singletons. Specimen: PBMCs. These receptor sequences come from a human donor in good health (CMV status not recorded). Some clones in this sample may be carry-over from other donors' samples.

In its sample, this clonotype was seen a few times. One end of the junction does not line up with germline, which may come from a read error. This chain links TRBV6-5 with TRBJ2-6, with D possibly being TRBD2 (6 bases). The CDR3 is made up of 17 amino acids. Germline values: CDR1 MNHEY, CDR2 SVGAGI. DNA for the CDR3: TGTGCCCGCAGTTCGGCGGGATCCCGCTCTGGGGCCAACGTCCTGACTTTC. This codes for CARSSAGSRSGANVLTF.

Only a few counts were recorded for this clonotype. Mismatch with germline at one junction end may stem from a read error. CDR3: CASREGGPGELFF. In DNA form, the CDR3 reads TGTGCCAGCAGGGAAGGGGGCCCCGGGGAGCTGTTTTTT. The chain combines TRBV2 with TRBJ2-2, with 7 nucleotides matching TRBD1. The CDR3 spans 13 residues. Looked up from germline, CDR1 is SNHLY and CDR2 is FYNNEI.

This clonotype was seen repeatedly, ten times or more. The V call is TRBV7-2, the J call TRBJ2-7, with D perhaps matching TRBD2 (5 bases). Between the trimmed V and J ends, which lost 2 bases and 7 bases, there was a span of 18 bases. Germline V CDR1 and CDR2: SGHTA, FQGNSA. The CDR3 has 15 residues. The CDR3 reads CASSLSGWRTGEQYF. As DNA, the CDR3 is TGTGCCAGCAGCTTATCGGGCTGGAGGACTGGTGAGCAGTACTTC.

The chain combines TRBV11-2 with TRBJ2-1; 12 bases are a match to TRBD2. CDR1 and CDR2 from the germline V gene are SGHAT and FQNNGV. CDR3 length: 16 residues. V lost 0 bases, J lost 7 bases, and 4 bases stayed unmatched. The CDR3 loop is CASSLEASGRGNEQFF. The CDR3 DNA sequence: TGTGCCAGCAGCTTAGAGGCTAGCGGGAGGGGTAATGAGCAGTTCTTC.

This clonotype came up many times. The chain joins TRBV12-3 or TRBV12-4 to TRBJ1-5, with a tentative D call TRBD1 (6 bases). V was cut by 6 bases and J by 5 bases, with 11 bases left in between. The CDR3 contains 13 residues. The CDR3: CASSLRGDQPQHF. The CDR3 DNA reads TGTGCCAGCAGCCTGAGGGGGGATCAGCCCCAGCATTTT.

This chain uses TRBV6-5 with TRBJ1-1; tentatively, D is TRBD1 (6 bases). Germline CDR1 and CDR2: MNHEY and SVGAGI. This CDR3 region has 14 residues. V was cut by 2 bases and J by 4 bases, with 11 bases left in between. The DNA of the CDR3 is TGTGCCAGCAGTTACCGAACAGGGTCCACTGAAGCTTTCTTT. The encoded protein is CASSYRTGSTEAFF.

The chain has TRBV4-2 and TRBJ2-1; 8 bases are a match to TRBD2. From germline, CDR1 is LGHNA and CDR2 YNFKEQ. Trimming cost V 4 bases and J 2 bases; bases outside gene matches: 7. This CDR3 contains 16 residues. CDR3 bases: TGTGCCAGCAGCCCCCGGAGAGCGGGAGCCTACAATGAGCAGTTCTTC. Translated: CASSPRRAGAYNEQFF.

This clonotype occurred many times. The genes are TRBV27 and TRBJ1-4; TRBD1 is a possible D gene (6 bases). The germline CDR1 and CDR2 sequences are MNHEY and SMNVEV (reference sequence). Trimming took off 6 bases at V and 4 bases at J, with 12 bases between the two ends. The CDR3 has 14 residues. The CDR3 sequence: CASSQTGYNEKLFF. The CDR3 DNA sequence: TGTGCCAGCAGCCAAACAGGGTATAATGAAAAACTGTTTTTT.

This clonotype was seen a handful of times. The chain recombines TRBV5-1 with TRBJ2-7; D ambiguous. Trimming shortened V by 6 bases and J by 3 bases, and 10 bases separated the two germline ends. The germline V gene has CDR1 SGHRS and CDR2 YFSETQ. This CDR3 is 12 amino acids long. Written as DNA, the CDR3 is TGCGCCAGCACCGGGCTACACTACGAGCAGTACTTC. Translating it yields CASTGLHYEQYF.

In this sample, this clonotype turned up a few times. CDR3 protein: CASSLAIRGYEQYF. CDR3 in DNA: TGTGCCAGCAGCTTAGCGATTAGAGGGTACGAGCAGTACTTC. The chain recombines TRBV7-9 with TRBJ2-7; perhaps TRBD2 as D (5 bases). This CDR3 is 14 amino acids long. Trimming took off 0 bases at V and 4 bases at J, with 10 bases between the two ends. From germline, CDR1 is SEHNR and CDR2 FQNEAQ (reference sequence).

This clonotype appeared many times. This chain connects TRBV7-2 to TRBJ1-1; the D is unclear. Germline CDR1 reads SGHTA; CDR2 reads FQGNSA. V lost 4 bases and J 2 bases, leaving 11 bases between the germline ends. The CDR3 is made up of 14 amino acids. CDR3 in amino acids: CASSSSDINTEAFF. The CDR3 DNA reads TGTGCCAGCAGCTCATCTGACATTAACACTGAAGCTTTCTTT.

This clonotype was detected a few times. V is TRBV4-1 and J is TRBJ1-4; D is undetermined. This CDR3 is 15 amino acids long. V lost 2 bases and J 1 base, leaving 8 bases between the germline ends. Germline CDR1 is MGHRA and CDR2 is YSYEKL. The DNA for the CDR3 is TGCGCCAGCAGCCAACCGACGAGAACTAATGAAAAACTGTTTTTT. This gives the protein CASSQPTRTNEKLFF.

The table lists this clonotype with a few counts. The CDR3 here is CASSLAWTTDTQYF. The CDR3 nucleotides read TGCGCCAGCAGCTTGGCCTGGACCACAGATACGCAGTATTTT. The chain uses TRBV5-1 and TRBJ2-3; D not certain. The V end lost 0 bases, the J end lost 2 bases, and 7 bases lay between the germline ends. Germline loops: CDR1 SGHRS, CDR2 YFSETQ. The CDR3 has 14 residues.

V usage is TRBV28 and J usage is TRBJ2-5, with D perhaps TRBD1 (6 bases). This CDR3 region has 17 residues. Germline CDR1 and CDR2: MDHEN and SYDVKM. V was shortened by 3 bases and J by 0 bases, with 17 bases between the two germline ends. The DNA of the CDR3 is TGTGCCAGCAGTTTCATCACCGGGACACCCGACCAAGAGACCCAGTACTTC. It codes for CASSFITGTPDQETQYF.

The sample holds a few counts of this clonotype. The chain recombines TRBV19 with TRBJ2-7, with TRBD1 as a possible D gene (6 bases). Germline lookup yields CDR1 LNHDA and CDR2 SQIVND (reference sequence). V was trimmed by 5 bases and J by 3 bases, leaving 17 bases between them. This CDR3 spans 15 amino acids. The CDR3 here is CASSRAQGNLYEQYF. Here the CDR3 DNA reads TGTGCCAGTAGTCGCGCACAGGGTAATCTCTACGAGCAGTACTTC. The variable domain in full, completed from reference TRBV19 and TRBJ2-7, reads DGGITQSPKYLFRKEGQNVTLSCEQNLNHDAMYWYRQDPGQGLRLIYYSQIVNDFQKGDIAEGYSVSREKKESFPLTVTSAQKNPTAFYLCASSRAQGNLYEQYFGPGTRLTVT.

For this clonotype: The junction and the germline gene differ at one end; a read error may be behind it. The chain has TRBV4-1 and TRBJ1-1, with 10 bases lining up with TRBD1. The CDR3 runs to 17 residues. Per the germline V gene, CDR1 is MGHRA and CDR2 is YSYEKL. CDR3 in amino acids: CASSQRKGTGVNTAAFF. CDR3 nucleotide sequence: TGCGCCAGCAGCCAAAGAAAGGGGACAGGGGTGAACACTGCAGCTTTCTTT.

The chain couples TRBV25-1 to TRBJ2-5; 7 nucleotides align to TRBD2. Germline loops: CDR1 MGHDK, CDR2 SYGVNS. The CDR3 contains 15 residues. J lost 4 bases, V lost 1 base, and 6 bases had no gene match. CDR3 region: CASSEWGGEGETQYF. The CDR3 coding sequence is TGTGCCAGCAGTGAATGGGGGGGAGAAGGAGAGACCCAGTACTTC.

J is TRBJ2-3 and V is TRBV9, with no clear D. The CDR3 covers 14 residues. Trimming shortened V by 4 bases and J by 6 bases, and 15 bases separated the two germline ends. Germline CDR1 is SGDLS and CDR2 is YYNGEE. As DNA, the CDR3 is TGTGCCAGCAGCCTCGGGCCCCGAGAGGATACGCAGTATTTT. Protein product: CASSLGPREDTQYF.

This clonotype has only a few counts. CDR3: CASSTGTGGPLPDFYTF. In DNA, the CDR3 is TGTGCCAGCAGCACTGGGACAGGAGGTCCCCTACCCGACTTCTACACCTTC. V and J are TRBV7-9 and TRBJ1-2; 8 bases match TRBD1. The germline gives CDR1 SEHNR, CDR2 FQNEAQ (reference sequence). This CDR3 is built from 17 residues. Germline trimming cut 5 bases from V and 10 bases from J; bases unmatched to any gene: 21. Full variable domain (remainder filled in from reference TRBV7-9 and TRBJ1-2): DTGVSQNPRHKITKRGQNVTFRCDPISEHNRLYWYRQTLGQGPEFLTYFQNEAQLEKSRLLSDRFSAERPKGSFSTLEIQRTEQGDSAMYLCASSTGTGGPLPDFYTFGSGTRLTVV.

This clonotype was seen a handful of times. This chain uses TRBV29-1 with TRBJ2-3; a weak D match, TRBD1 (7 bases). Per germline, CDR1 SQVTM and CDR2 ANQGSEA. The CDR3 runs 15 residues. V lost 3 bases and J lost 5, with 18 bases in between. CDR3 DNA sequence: TGCAGCGTTGATGGGGAGGAGGGGGCCGGAGATACGCAGTATTTT. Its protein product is CSVDGEEGAGDTQYF.

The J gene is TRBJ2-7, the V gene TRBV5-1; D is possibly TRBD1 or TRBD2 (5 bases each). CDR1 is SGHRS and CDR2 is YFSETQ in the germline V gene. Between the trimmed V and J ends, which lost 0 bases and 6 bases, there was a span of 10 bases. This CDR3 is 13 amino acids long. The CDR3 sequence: CASSLVQGAEQYF. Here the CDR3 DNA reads TGCGCCAGCAGCTTGGTTCAGGGAGCCGAGCAGTACTTC. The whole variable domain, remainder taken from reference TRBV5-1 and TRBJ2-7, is KAGVTQTPRYLIKTRGQQVTLSCSPISGHRSVSWYQQTPGQGLQFLFEYFSETQRNKGNFPGRFSGRQFSNSRSEMNVSTLELGDSALYLCASSLVQGAEQYFGPGTRLTVT.

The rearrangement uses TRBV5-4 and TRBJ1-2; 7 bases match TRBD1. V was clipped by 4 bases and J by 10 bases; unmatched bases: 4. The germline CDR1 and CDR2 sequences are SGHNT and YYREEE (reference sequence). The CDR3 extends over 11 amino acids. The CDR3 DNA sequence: TGTGCCAGCAGCCATGGACAGGACTACACCTTC. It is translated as CASSHGQDYTF. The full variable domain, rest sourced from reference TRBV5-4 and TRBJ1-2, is ETGVTQSPTHLIKTRGQQVTLRCSSQSGHNTVSWYQQALGQGPQFIFQYYREEENGRGNFPPRFSGLQFPNYSSELNVNALELDDSALYLCASSHGQDYTFGSGTRLTVV.

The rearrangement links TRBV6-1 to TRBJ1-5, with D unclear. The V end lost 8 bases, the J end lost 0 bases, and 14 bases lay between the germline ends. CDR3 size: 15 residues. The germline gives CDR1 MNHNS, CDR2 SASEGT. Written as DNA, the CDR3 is TGTGCCAGCGGGTCGGAGTTCACTAGCAATCAGCCCCAGCATTTT. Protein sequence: CASGSEFTSNQPQHF.

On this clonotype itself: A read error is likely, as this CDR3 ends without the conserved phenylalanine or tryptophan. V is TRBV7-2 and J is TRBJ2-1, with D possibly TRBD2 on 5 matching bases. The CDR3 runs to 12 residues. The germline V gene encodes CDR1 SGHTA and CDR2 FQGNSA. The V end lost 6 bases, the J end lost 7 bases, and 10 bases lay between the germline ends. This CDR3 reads CASRLGSNEQFL. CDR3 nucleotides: TGTGCCAGCAGACTAGGTTCGAATGAGCAGTTCTTA.

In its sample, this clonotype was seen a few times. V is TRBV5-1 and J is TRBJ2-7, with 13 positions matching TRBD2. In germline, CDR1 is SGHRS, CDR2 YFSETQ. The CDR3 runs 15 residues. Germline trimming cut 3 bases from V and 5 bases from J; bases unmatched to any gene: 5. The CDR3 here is CASSSWTSGSDEQYF. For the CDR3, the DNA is TGCGCCAGCAGCTCCTGGACTAGCGGGAGTGACGAGCAGTACTTC.

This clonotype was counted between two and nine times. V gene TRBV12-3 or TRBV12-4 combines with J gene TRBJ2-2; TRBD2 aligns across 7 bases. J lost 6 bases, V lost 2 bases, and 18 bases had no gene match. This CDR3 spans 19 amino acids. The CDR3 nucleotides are TGTGCCAGCAGTTTAAACCCCTTACTACCGGGGGGAAGTCCCGGGGAGCTGTTTTTT. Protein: CASSLNPLLPGGSPGELFF.

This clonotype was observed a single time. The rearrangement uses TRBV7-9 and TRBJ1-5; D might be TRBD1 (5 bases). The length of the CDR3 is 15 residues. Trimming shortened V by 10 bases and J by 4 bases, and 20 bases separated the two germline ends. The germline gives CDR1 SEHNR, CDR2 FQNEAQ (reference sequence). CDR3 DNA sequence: TGTGCCATAAGCTTAGGAGCTGGGACTAATCAGCCCCAGCATTTT. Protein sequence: CAISLGAGTNQPQHF.

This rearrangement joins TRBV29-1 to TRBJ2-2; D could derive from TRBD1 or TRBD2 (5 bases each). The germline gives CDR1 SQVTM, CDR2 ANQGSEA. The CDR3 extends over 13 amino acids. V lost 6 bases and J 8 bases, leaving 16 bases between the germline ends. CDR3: CSVTLRGGGELFF. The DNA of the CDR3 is TGCAGCGTAACGTTGAGGGGTGGTGGGGAGCTGTTTTTT.

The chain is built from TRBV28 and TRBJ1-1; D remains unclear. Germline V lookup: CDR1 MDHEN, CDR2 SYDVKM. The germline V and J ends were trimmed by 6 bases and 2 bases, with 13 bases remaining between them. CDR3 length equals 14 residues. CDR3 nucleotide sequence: TGTGCCAGCAGCCTTTTGGGTCCTAACACTGAAGCTTTCTTT. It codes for CASSLLGPNTEAFF. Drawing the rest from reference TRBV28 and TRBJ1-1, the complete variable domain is DVKVTQSSRYLVKRTGEKVFLECVQDMDHENMFWYRQDPGLGLRLIYFSYDVKMKEKGDIPEGYSVSREKKERFSLILESASTNQTSMYLCASSLLGPNTEAFFGQGTRLTVV.

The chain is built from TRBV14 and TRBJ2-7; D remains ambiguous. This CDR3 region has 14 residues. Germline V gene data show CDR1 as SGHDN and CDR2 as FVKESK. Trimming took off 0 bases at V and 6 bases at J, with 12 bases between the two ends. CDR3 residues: CASSQDLKVREQYF. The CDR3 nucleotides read TGTGCCAGCAGCCAAGATTTAAAAGTCCGCGAGCAGTACTTC.